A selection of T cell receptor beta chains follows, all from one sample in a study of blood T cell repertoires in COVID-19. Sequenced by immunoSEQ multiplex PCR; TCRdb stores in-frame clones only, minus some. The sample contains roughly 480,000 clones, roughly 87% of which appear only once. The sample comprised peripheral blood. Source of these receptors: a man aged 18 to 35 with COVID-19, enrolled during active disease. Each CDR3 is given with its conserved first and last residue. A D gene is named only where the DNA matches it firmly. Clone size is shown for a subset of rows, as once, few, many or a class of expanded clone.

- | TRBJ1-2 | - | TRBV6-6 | TGTGCCAGCAGTGTTCAACAGGGTCTTGACGGCTACACCTTC | CASSVQQGLDGYTF
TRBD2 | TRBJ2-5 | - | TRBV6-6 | TGTGCCAGCACTTTAGCGGGAGGCAAATTGGAGACCCAGTACTTC | CASTLAGGKLETQYF
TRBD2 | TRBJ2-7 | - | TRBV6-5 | TGTGCCAGCAGTTACTGGGAGGGGACCTACGAGCAGTACTTC | CASSYWEGTYEQYF
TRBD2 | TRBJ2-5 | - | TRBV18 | TGTGCCAGCTCCAGGACTAGCGGGAGGGACGAAGAGACCCAGTACTTC | CASSRTSGRDEETQYF
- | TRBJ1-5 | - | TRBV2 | TGTGCCAGCAGTGCCCGCCAGGGCAATCAGCCCCAGCATTTT | CASSARQGNQPQHF
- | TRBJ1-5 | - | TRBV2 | TGTGCCAGCAGTTCCCGTCAGGGCAGTCAGCCCCAGCATTTT | CASSSRQGSQPQHF
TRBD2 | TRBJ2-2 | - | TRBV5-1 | TGCGCCAGCAGCCCGGGGGGGCAGGGCAACACCGGGGAGCTGTTTTTT | CASSPGGQGNTGELFF
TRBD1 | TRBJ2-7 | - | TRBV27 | TGTGCCAGCGGAAAGACAGGGGGCCCCTTTTACGAGCAGTACTTC | CASGKTGGPFYEQYF
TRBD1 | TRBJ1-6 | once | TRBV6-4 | TGTGCCAGCAGAGAACAGGGGGCGAGCGGGAATTCACCCCTCCACTTT | CASREQGASGNSPLHF
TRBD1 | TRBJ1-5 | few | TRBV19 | TGTGCCACGGATGACAGGGGCCGATCTCAGCCCCAGCATTTT | CATDDRGRSQPQHF
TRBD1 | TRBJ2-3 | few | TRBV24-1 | TGTGCCACCAGTGATCCAGGGGGCACTTCAGATACGCAGTATTTT | CATSDPGGTSDTQYF
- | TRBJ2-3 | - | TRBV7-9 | TGTGCCAGCAGCTCCGGGTTAGGTGCAGATACGCAGTATTTT | CASSSGLGADTQYF
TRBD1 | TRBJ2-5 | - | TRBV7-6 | TGTGCCAGCAGCTTAACTCCGGGACAGGGAACGGAGACCCAGTACTTC | CASSLTPGQGTETQYF
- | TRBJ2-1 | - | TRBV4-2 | TGTGCCAGCAGCCAAGGGATAGCGGTGTTCTTC | CASSQGIAVFF
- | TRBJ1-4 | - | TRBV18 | TGTGCCAGCTCATACGGACAGCAGACTAATGAAAAACTGTTTTTT | CASSYGQQTNEKLFF
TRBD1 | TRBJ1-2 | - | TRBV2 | TGTGCCAGCAGGCCCCGGGACAGGATTAACTATGGCTACACCTTC | CASRPRDRINYGYTF
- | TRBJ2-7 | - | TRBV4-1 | TGCGCCAGCAGCCAAGATCGAGGGTCATACGAGCAGTACTTC | CASSQDRGSYEQYF
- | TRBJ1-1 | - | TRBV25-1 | TGTGCCAGCAGTGACCCTCTGGGGGCCTCTGAAGCTTTCTTT | CASSDPLGASEAFF
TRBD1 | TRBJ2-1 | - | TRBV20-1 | TGCAGTCTCAGAGGGGGCCATGAGCAGTTCTTC | CSLRGGHEQFF
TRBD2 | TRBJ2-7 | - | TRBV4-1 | TGCGCCAGCAGCCTACTGGTTGCTAGCGGCTCCTACGAGCAGTACTTC | CASSLLVASGSYEQYF
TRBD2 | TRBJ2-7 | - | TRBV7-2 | TGTGCCAGCAGCTTAATAGCGGGAGGCCATACAGGATACGAGCAGTACTTC | CASSLIAGGHTGYEQYF
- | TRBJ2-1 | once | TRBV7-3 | TGTGCCAGCAGCTTAAGGCAGGGGGGACCAATGGAGCAGTTCTTC | CASSLRQGGPMEQFF
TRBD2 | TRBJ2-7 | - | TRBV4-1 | TGCGCCAGCAGCCCCCTTAGCGGGGGGTTTAGCGAGCAGTACTTC | CASSPLSGGFSEQYF
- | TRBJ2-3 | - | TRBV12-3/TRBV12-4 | TGTGCCAGCAGTGGGGGCAACACAGATACGCAGTATTTT | CASSGGNTDTQYF
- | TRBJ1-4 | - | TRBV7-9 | TGTGCCAGCAGCCACTTACATGAAAAACTGTTTTTT | CASSHLHEKLFF
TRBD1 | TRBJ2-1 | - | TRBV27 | TGTGCCAGCAGTTTAGGGACAGGGACCAGCTCCTACAATGAGCAGTTCTTC | CASSLGTGTSSYNEQFF
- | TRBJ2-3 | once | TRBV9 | TGTGCCAGCAGCGTGCGAGCGGAACGCACAGATACGCAGTATTTT | CASSVRAERTDTQYF
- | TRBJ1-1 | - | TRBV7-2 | TGTGCCAGCAGCTCCTGGACACCTGGAGCTTTCTTT | CASSSWTPGAFF
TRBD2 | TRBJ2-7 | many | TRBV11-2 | TGTGCCAGCAGTACGACTAGCGGGAGCTACGAGCAGTACTTC | CASSTTSGSYEQYF
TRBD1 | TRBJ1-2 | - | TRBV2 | TGTGCCAGCAGAAAAATAGGGACAGGGGACTATGGCTACACCTTC | CASRKIGTGDYGYTF
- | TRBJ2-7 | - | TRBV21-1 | TGTGCCAGCAGCATATATGGGGGAGGCGAGCAGTACTTC | CASSIYGGGEQYF
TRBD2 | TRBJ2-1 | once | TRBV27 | TGTGCCAGCAGTCAGACTAGCGGCGAGCAGTTCTTC | CASSQTSGEQFF
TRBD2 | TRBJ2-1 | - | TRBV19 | TGTGCCACCGAGCGGGGGAGTTACAATGAGCAGTTCTTC | CATERGSYNEQFF
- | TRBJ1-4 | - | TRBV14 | TGTGCCAGCAGCCCTATGCTCCGGGAAACGGAAGAAAAACTGTTTTTT | CASSPMLRETEEKLFF
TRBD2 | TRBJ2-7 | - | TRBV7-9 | TGTGCCAGCAGCCCCGGGACTAAGGCCTACGAGCAGTACTTC | CASSPGTKAYEQYF